This TCR beta chain was documented in a study of blood T cell repertoires in COVID-19. Clones were sequenced by immunoSEQ multiplex PCR, and TCRdb holds only the in-frame ones, with some missing. The sample has about 70,000 clones; 70% to 90% are singletons. The CDR3 spans 18 residues. V dropped 4 bases and J dropped 1 base, with 20 bases sitting between them. Germline CDR1 LGHDT, CDR2 YNNKEL (reference sequence). The sample taken for sequencing was peripheral blood. The chain combines TRBV3-1 (or the pseudogene TRBV3-2) with TRBJ2-4; D perhaps matches TRBD1 (7 bases). The sequence derives from a woman of 80 years or more with active or convalescent COVID-19. In nucleotides, the CDR3 is TGTGCCAGCAGCCCCAGGGGGGCGTTGATTGGGGCCAAAAACATTCAGTACTTC. It specifies CASSPRGALIGAKNIQYF.